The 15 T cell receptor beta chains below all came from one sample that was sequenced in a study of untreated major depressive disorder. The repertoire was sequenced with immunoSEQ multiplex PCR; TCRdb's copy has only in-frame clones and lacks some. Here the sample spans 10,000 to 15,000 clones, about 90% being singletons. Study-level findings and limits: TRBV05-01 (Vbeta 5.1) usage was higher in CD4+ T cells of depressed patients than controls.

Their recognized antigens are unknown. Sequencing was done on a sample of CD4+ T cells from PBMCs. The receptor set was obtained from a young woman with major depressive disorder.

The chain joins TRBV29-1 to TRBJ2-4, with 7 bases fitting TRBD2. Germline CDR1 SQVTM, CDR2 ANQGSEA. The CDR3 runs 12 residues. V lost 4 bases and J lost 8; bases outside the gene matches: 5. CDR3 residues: CSVGGGADIQYF. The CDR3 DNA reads TGCAGCGTTGGGGGAGGGGCGGACATTCAGTACTTC.

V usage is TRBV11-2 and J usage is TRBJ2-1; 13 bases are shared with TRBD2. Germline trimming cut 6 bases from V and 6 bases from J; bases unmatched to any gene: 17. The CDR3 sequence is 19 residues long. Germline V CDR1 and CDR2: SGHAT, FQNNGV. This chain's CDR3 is CASRSTSGRAEWFGNEQFF. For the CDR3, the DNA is TGTGCCAGCAGATCCACTAGCGGGAGGGCCGAGTGGTTTGGCAATGAGCAGTTCTTC.

CDR3 bases: TGTGCCAGCAGTTTCGCCAGTAATGAAAAACTGTTTTTT. It translates to CASSFASNEKLFF. J is TRBJ1-4 and V is TRBV6-5; the D is unclear. This CDR3 spans 13 amino acids. V was cut by 4 bases and J by 4 bases, with 7 bases left in between. CDR1 is MNHEY and CDR2 is SVGAGI in the germline V gene.

The CDR3 region is CASSTQGLAGKEETQYF. The CDR3 DNA is TGTGCCAGTAGTACACAAGGTCTAGCGGGAAAGGAAGAGACCCAGTACTTC. The V call is TRBV19, the J call TRBJ2-5; 9 positions match TRBD2. The CDR3 has 17 amino acids. CDR1 LNHDA and CDR2 SQIVND come from the germline V gene (reference sequence). V lost 4 bases to trimming and J lost 3 bases; unmatched junction nucleotides: 12.

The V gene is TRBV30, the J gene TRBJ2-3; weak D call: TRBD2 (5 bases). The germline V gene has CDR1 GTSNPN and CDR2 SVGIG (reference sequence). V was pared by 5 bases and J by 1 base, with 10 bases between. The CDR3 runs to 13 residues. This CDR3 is CAWDYRRTDTQYF. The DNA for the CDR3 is TGTGCCTGGGACTATCGACGCACAGATACGCAGTATTTT. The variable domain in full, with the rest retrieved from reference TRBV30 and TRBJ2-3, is SQTIHQWPATLVQPVGSPLSLECTVEGTSNPNLYWYRQAAGRGLQLLFYSVGIGQISSEVPQNLSASRPQDRQFILSSKKLLLSDSGFYLCAWDYRRTDTQYFGPGTRLTVL.

DNA for the CDR3: TGTGCCAGCAGCTTAGGACAGACTCGACTCACCGGGGAGCTGTTTTTT. This codes for CASSLGQTRLTGELFF. This rearrangement joins TRBV13 to TRBJ2-2; D ambiguous. This CDR3 has 16 residues. Germline V gives CDR1 PRHDT, CDR2 FYEKMQ (reference sequence). The V and J ends lost 0 bases and 4 bases respectively, with 12 bases between them.

CDR3: CASRALAGGGVNEQFF. DNA for the CDR3: TGTGCCAGCAGGGCATTGGCGGGAGGTGGAGTCAATGAGCAGTTCTTC. The rearrangement uses TRBV2 and TRBJ2-1; 8 bases are shared with TRBD2. The V and J ends lost 6 bases and 6 bases, in that order; junction bases with no gene match: 13. Germline V gene sequence: CDR1 SNHLY, CDR2 FYNNEI. The CDR3 length is 16 residues.

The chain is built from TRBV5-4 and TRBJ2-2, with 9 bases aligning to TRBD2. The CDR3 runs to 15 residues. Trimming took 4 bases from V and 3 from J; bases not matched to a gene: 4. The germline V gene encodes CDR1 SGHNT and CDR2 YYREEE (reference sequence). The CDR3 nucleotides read TGTGCCAGCAGCCCCGGGACTAGCTACACCGGGGAGCTGTTTTTT. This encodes CASSPGTSYTGELFF. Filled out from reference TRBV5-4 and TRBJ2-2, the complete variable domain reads ETGVTQSPTHLIKTRGQQVTLRCSSQSGHNTVSWYQQALGQGPQFIFQYYREEENGRGNFPPRFSGLQFPNYSSELNVNALELDDSALYLCASSPGTSYTGELFFGEGSRLTVL.

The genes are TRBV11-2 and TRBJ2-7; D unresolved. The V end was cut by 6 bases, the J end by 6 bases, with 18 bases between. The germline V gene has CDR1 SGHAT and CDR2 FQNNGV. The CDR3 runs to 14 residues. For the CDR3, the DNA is TGTGCCAGCAGTTCCTCGCGACGGACGACCGAGCAGTACTTC. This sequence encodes CASSSSRRTTEQYF.

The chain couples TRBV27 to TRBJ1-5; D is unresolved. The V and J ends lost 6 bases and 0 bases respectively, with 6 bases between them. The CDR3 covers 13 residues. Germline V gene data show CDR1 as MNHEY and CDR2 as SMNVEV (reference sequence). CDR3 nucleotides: TGTGCCAGCAGGTCAAATAGCAATCAGCCCCAGCATTTT. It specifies CASRSNSNQPQHF.

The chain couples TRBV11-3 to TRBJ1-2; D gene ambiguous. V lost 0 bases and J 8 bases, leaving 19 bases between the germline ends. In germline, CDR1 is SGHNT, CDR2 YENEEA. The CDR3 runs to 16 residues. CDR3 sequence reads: CASSLDTGKRPVGYTF. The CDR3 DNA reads TGTGCCAGCAGCTTAGACACGGGAAAAAGACCCGTCGGCTACACCTTC.

The CDR3 spells CAGIQVNTGELFF. The CDR3 nucleotides are TGCGCCGGAATACAGGTGAACACCGGGGAGCTGTTTTTT. The genes are TRBV23-1 and TRBJ2-2, with D perhaps TRBD1 (5 bases). TRBV23-1 has ORF status, its function being uncertain. V lost 11 bases, J lost 1 base, and 11 bases lay in between. The CDR3 has 13 residues.

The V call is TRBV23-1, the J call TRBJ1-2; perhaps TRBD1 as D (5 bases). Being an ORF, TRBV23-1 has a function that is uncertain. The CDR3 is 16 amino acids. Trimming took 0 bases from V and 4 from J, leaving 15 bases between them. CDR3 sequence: CASSQSKGVGGYGYTF. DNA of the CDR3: TGCGCCAGCAGTCAATCGAAAGGGGTCGGGGGCTATGGCTACACCTTC.

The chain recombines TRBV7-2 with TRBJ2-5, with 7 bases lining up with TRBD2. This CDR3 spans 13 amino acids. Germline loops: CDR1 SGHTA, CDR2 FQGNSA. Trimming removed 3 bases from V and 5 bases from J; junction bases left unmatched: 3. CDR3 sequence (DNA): TGTGCCAGCAGCTTGGGACTACGGGAGACCCAGTACTTC. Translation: CASSLGLRETQYF.

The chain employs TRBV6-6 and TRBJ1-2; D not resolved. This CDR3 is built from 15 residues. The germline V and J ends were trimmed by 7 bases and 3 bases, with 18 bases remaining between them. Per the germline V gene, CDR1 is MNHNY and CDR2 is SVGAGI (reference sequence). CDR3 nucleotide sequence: TGTGCCAGCACCCCCCGCGCTGTTCGGGACTATGGCTACACCTTC. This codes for CASTPRAVRDYGYTF.